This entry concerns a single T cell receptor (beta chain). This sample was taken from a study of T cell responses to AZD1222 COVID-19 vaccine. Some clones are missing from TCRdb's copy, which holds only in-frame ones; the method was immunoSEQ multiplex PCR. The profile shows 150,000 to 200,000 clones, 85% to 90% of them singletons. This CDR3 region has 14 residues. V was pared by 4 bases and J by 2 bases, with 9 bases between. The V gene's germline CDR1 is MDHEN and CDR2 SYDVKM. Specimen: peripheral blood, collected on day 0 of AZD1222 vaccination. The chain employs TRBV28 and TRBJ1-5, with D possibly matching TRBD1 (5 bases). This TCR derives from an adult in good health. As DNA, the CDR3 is TGTGCCAGCAGTTCCTGGGGGGGCAATCAGCCCCAGCATTTT. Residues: CASSSWGGNQPQHF.